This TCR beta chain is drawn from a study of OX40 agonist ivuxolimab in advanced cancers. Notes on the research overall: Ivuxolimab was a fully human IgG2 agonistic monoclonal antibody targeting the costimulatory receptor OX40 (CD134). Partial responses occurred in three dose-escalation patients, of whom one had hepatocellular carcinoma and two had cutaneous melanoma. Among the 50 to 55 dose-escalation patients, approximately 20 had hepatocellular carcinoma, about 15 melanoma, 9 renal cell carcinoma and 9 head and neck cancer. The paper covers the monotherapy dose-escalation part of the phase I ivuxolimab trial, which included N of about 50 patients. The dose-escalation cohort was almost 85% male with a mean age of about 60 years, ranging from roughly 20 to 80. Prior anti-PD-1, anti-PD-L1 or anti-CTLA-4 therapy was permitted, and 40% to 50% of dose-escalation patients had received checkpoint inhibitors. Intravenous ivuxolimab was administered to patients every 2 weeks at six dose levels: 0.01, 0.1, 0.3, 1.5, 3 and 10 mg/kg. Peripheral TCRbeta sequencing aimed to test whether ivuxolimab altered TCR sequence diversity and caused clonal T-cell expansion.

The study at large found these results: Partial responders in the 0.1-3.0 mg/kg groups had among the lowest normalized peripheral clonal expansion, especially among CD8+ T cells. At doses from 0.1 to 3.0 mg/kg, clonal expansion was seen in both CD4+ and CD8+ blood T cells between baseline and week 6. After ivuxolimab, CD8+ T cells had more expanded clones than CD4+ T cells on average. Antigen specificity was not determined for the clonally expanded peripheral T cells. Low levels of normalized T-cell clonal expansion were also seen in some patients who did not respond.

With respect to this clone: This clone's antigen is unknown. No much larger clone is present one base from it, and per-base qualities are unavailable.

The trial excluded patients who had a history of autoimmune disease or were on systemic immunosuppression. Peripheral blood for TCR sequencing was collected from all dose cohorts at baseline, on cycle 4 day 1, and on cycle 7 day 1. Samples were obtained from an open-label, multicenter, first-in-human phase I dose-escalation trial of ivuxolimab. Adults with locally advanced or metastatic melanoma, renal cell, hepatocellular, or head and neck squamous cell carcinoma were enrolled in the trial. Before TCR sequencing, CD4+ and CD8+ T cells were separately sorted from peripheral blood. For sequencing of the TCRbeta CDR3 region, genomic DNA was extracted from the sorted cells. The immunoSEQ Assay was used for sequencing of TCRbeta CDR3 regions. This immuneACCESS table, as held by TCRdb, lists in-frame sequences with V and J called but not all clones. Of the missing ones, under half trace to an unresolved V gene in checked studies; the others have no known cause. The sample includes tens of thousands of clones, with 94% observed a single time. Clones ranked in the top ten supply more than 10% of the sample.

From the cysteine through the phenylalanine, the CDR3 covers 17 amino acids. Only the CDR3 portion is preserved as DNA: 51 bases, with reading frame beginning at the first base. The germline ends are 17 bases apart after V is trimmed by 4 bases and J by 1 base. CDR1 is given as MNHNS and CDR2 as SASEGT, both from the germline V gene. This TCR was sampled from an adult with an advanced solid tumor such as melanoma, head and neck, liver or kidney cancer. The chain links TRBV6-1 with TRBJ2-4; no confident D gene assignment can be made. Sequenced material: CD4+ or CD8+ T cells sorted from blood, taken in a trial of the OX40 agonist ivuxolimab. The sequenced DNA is TGTGCCAGCAGTGCCCTGGCGCCCACTTCGGCCAAAAACATTCAGTACTTC. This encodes CASSALAPTSAKNIQYF.